This entry concerns a single T cell receptor (beta chain). The antigen it recognizes is unknown. No base quality information exists; no much larger clone differs at one position. This CDR3 is also generated by other DNA sequences in the sample. The sample is drawn from a study of shared clonotypes between healthy human individuals (TCRdb year 2020). In the study overall: The cohort comprised two women and three men aged 18 to 49 years. Per donor, three plates each were used for CD4 naive and CD4 memory, two for CD8 naive, and one for CD8 memory. Each donor's leukapheresis produced roughly between roughly 0.85 and 10 billion PBMCs. To estimate repertoire size and how much clonotype sharing occurs between individuals, the study deeply sequenced the blood TCR repertoires of 5 or 6 healthy adults. Libraries were prepared and TCR repertoires were sequenced by different laboratories using diverse techniques, in order to increase sequencing depth and limit assay-specific biases.

For this chain, trimming is 8 bases at the V end and 7 bases at the J end, and the number of junction bases without a gene match is 2. The germline V gene supplies CDR1 WSHSY and CDR2 SAAADI. There are 13 amino acids in the CDR3, from cysteine to phenylalanine inclusive. Only the CDR3 DNA stays, 39 bases, in frame from base 1. The donors were healthy, HIV-negative adults with no recently reported acute infections or vaccinations. Every donor was a Caucasian adult living in Nashville, Tennessee, USA. CD4+ T cells were enriched through magnetic negative selection, after which naive cells were positively selected on CD45RA and the remaining negative fraction served as the memory subset. Blood was collected by leukapheresis, and PBMCs were isolated by Ficoll-Histopaque density gradient centrifugation and then cryopreserved in liquid nitrogen vapor phase. Analytical flow cytometry was used to check the purity and quantity of each magnetically sorted T cell population. Genomic DNA was isolated from every sorted fraction and measured by UV absorbance on a Nanodrop 2000c.

TCR CDR3 regions were amplified from genomic DNA by multiplex PCR using the deep immunoSEQ assay. Extracted genomic DNA from each cell subset was spread evenly across all wells of several immunoSEQ 96-well plates, with each plate serving as a replicate. For sorted subsets, about 0.2 ug genomic DNA, equal to about 30,000 T cell genomes, was loaded into each replicate PCR. The purified libraries were quantified using a Qubit 3.0 fluorometer, sized with a Bioanalyzer 2100, and then quantified again using the KAPA Library Quantification kit. Each immunoSEQ 96-well plate was sequenced on its own single-read 150-cycle Illumina NextSeq 550 flow cell. In the authors' own workflow: Because the immunoSEQ output held only junctional sequences and lacked quality scores, the filtering could not match the filtering applied to full-length reads. Sequences were annotated with PyIR, a Python wrapper for IgBLAST v1.9, using IMGT germline references to assign V/J genes and CDR3. Reads with weak V/J assignments (E-value above 1e-6), missing CDR3, stop codons, out-of-frame junctions, or ambiguous translated residues were removed. V3J clonotypes were defined by identical inferred V gene, J gene, and CDR3 amino acid sequence. Percentage overlap between repertoires was calculated by dividing the number of shared unique clonotypes by the size of the smaller repertoire. Richness of each repertoire was evaluated using RTK rarefaction, the Chao1 estimator, and Recon v2.1 estimates of unobserved clonotypes. OLGA was used to compute generation probabilities for all TCRbeta clonotypes that the gDNA method yielded from four donors. What TCRdb holds here is the immuneACCESS table cut down to in-frame rearrangements. Part of the clones is not present; checked against another copy, under half of the missing clones reflect an unresolved V gene, and the others are unexplained. V and J calls and clone size follow that table, whereas D and trimming were derived from the DNA. Here the sample has 2 million to 2.5 million clones; 90% to 97% occur a single time. The biggest ten clones account for roughly 0.13% of the sample.

Results and caveats for the whole study, not just this receptor: Sampling was restricted to blood, and TCR repertoires in tissue are likely to differ from TCR repertoires in blood. Pairwise subsampling indicated that sequencing depth was expected to affect the degree of clonotype sharing among donors. Higher generation probabilities were observed for clonotypes shared by all four sorted-subset donors than for non-shared clonotypes. The genetic and exposure-history diversity represented was limited by the small number of donors. Naive subsets generally had larger estimated clonotype richness than memory subsets. Incomplete sequencing was indicated by rarefaction of sorted-subset datasets, despite the large sequencing depth. About 4.5% of naive CD4, around 4% of naive CD8, roughly 2.5% of memory CD4, and approximately 0.4% of memory CD8 clonotypes were shared across a few donors.

The sequence derives from a man between 18 and 35 years old in good health. The sequencing input was naive CD4+ T cells sorted from blood. The cell subset or site label of this sample denotes: CD45RA+ positively selected. Rearrangement joined TRBV10-2 to TRBJ1-6, and TRBD1 aligns with 10 junction nucleotides. The DNA reads TGCGCCAGCTCGGGACAGGGGAATTCACCCCTCCACTTT. The translation is CASSGQGNSPLHF.